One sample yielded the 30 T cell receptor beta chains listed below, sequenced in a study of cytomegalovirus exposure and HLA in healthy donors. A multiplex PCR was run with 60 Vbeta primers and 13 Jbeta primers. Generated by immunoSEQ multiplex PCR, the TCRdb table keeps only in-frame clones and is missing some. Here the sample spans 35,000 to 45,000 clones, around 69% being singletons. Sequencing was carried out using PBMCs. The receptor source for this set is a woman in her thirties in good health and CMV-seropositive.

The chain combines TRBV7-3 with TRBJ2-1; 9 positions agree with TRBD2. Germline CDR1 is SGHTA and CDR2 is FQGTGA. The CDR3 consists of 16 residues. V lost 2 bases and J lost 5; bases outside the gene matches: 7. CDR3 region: CASSLGFSGGNNEQFF. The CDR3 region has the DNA TGTGCCAGCAGCTTAGGCTTTAGCGGGGGAAACAATGAGCAGTTCTTC.

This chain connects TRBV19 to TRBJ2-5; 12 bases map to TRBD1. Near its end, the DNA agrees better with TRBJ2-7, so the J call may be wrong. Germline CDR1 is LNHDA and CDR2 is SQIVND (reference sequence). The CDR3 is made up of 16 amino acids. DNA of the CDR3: TGTGCCAGTACCACCGGCGGGACAGGGGGCTTCCACGAGCAGTACTTC. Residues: CASTTGGTGGFHEQYF.

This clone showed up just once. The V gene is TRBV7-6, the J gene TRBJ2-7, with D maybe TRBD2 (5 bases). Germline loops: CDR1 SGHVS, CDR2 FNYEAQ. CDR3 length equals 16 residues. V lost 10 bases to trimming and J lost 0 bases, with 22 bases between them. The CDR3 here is CANKPGWTHLSYEQYF. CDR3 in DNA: TGTGCCAACAAACCGGGGTGGACCCACCTCTCCTACGAGCAGTACTTC.

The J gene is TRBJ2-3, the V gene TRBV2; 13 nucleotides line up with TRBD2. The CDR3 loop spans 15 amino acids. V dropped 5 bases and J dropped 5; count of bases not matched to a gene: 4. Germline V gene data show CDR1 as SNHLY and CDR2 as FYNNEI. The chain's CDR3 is CASSRLAGGRDTQYF. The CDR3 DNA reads TGTGCCAGCAGTAGACTAGCGGGAGGCAGAGATACGCAGTATTTT.

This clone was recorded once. The chain's CDR3 is CAWSPTTGVGYTF. In DNA form, the CDR3 reads TGTGCCTGGAGTCCCACCACGGGGGTTGGCTACACCTTC. The chain employs TRBV30 and TRBJ1-2, with a tentative D call TRBD1 (5 bases). This CDR3 contains 13 residues. CDR1 and CDR2 (germline): GTSNPN, SVGIG (reference sequence). V shed 2 bases and J shed 7 bases, with 14 bases lying between them.

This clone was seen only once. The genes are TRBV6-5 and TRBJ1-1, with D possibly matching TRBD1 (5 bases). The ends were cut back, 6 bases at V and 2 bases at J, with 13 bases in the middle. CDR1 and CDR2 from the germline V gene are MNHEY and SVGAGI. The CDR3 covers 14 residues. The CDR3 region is CASRVYRQNTEAFF. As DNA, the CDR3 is TGTGCCAGCAGGGTGTACAGGCAAAACACTGAAGCTTTCTTT.

The CDR3 reads CASRFRTDGAGELFF. CDR3 bases: TGCGCCAGCAGATTCAGGACCGACGGGGCCGGGGAGCTGTTTTTT. J is TRBJ2-2 and V is TRBV10-2; a possible D gene is TRBD2 (5 bases). The germline V gene encodes CDR1 WSHSY and CDR2 SAAADI. This CDR3 contains 15 residues. V was shortened by 6 bases and J by 6 bases, with 17 bases between the two germline ends.

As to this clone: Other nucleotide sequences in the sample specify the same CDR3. The CDR3 DNA follows: TGTGCCAGCAGCTTTTTAGGGGACAGGAGCACAGATACGCAGTATTTT. It is translated as CASSFLGDRSTDTQYF. The chain employs TRBV5-4 and TRBJ2-3; 8 positions agree with TRBD1. Per the germline V gene, CDR1 is SGHNT and CDR2 is YYREEE (reference sequence). V was clipped by 2 bases and J by 0 bases; unmatched bases: 5. This CDR3 is built from 16 residues.

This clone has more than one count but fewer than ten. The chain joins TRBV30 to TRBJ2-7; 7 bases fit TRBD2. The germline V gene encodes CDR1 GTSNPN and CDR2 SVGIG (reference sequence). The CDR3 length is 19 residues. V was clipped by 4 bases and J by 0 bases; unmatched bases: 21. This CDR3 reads CAWKLRASGAHWGSYEQYF. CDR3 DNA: TGTGCCTGGAAGTTGCGGGCTAGCGGCGCGCATTGGGGCTCCTACGAGCAGTACTTC.

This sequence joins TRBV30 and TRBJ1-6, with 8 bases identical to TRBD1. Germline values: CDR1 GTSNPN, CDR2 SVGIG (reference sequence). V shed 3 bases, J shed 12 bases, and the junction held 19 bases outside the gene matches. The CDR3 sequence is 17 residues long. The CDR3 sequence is CAWSVQMVGTGGGPLHF. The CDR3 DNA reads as TGTGCCTGGAGCGTCCAAATGGTTGGGACAGGAGGCGGACCCCTCCACTTT.

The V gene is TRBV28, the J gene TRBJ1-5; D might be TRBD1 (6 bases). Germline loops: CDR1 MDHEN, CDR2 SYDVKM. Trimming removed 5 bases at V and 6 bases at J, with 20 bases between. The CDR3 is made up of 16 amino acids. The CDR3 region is CASSPPGGNGGQPQHF. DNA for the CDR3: TGTGCCAGCAGTCCACCGGGGGGCAATGGCGGTCAGCCCCAGCATTTT.

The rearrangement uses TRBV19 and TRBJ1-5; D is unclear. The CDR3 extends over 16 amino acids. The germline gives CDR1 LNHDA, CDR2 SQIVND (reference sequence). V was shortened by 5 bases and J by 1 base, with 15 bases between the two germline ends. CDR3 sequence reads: CASSLTSTLSNQPQHF. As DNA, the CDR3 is TGTGCCAGTAGTTTGACCTCGACACTGAGCAATCAGCCCCAGCATTTT.

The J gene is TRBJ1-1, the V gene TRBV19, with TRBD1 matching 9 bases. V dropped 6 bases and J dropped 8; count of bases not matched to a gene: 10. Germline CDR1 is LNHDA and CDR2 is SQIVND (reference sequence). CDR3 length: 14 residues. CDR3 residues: CASRSTGGDPEAFF. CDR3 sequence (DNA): TGTGCCAGTAGGTCGACAGGGGGGGATCCCGAAGCTTTCTTT.

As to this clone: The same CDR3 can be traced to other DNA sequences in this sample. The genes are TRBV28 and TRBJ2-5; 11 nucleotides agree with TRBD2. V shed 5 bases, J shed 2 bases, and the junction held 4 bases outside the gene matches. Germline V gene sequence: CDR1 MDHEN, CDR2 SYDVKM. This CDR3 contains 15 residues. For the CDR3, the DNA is TGTGCCAGCAGTCTCACTAGCGGGGGTCAAGAGACCCAGTACTTC. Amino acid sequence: CASSLTSGGQETQYF.

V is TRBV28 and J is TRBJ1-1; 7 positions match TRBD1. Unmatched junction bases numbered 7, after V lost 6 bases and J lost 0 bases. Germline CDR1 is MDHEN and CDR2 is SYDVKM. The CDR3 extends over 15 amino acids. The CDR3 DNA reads TGTGCCAGCAGGCTTCGGGACAGTATGAACACTGAAGCTTTCTTT. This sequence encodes CASRLRDSMNTEAFF.

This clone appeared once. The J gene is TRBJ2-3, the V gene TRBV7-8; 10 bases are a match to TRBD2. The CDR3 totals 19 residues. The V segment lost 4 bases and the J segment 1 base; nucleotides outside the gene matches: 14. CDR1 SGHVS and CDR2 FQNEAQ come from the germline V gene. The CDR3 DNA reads TGTGCCAGCAGCTCCGAGTTTAGCGGGGGGCGGGGGGGCACAGATACGCAGTATTTT. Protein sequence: CASSSEFSGGRGGTDTQYF.

CDR3 sequence (DNA): TGTGCCAGCTCACCACGCGAGGTCGCAACTAATGAAAAACTGTTTTTT. Translating gives CASSPREVATNEKLFF. The chain recombines TRBV18 with TRBJ1-4; D is unclear. The CDR3 extends over 16 amino acids. Germline lookup yields CDR1 KGHSH and CDR2 LQKENI. V was pared by 1 base and J by 0 bases, with 9 bases between.

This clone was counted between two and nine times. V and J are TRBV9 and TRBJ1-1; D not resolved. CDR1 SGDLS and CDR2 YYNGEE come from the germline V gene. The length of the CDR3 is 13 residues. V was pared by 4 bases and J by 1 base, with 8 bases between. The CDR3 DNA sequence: TGTGCCAGCAGCCTCTCCCCGAACACTGAAGCTTTCTTT. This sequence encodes CASSLSPNTEAFF.

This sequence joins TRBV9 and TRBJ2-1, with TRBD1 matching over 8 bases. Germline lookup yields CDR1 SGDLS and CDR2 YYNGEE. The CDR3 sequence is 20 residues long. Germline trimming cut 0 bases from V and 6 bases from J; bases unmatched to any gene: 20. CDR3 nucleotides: TGTGCCAGCAGCGTAGCTGCTGGGACAGGCCTTGATTTACGGGGCAATGAGCAGTTCTTC. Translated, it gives CASSVAAGTGLDLRGNEQFF. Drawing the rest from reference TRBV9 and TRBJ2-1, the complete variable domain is DSGVTQTPKHLITATGQRVTLRCSPRSGDLSVYWYQQSLDQGLQFLIQYYNGEERAKGNILERFSAQQFPDLHSELNLSSLELGDSALYFCASSVAAGTGLDLRGNEQFFGPGTRLTVL.

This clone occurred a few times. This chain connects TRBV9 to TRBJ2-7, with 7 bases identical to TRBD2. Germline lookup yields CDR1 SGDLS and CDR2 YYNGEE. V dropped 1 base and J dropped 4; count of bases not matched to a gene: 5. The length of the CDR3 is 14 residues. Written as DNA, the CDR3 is TGTGCCAGCAGCGTAAGCGGGGCCCAATACGAGCAGTACTTC. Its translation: CASSVSGAQYEQYF.

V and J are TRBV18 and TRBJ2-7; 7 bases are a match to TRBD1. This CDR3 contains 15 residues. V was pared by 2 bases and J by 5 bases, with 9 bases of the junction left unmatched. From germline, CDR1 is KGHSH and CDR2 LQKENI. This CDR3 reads CASSPGAGGTDEQYF. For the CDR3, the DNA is TGTGCCAGCTCACCAGGGGCAGGGGGAACGGACGAGCAGTACTTC.

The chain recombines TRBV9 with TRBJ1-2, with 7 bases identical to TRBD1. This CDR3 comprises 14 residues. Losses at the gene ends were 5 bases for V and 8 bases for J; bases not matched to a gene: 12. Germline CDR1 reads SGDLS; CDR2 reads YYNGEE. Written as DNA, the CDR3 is TGTGCCAGCAGGACAACAGGGGAGGACTCCGGCTACACCTTC. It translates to CASRTTGEDSGYTF.

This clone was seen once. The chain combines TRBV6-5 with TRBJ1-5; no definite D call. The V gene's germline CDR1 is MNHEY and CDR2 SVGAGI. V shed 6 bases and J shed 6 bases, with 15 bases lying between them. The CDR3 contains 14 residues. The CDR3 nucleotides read TGTGCCAGCAGCCCGGGTGTTCCGGGTCAGCCCCAGCATTTT. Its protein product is CASSPGVPGQPQHF.

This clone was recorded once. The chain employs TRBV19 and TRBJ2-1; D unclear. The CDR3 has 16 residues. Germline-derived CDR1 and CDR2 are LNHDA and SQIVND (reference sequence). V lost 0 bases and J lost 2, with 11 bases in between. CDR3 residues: CASSIEPRPPYNEQFF. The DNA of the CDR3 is TGTGCCAGTAGTATAGAACCGCGCCCCCCCTACAATGAGCAGTTCTTC. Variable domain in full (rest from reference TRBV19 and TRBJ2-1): DGGITQSPKYLFRKEGQNVTLSCEQNLNHDAMYWYRQDPGQGLRLIYYSQIVNDFQKGDIAEGYSVSREKKESFPLTVTSAQKNPTAFYLCASSIEPRPPYNEQFFGPGTRLTVL.

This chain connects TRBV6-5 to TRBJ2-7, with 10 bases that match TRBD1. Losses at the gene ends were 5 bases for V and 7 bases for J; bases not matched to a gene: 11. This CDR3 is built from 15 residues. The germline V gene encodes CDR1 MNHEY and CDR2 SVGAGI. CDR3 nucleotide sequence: TGTGCCAGCAGTATACCGGGACAGGGGAGAAGGGAGCAGTACTTC. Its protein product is CASSIPGQGRREQYF.

CDR3 DNA: TGTGCCAGCAGCTTGGCCGGAGTGGAAAGGGGCACTGAAGCTTTCTTT. This sequence encodes CASSLAGVERGTEAFF. The chain couples TRBV5-6 to TRBJ1-1; D might be TRBD1 (5 bases). The CDR3 is 16 amino acids. The V gene lost 0 bases and the J gene lost 4 bases, with 16 bases spanning the gap. Germline CDR1 is SGHDT and CDR2 is YYEEEE.

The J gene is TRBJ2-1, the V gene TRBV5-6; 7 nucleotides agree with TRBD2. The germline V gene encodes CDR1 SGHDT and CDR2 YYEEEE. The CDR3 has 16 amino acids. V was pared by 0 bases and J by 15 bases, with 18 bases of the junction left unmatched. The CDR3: CASSLANWGVRGEGFF. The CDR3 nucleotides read TGTGCCAGCAGCTTGGCCAATTGGGGGGTACGGGGGGAAGGGTTCTTC.

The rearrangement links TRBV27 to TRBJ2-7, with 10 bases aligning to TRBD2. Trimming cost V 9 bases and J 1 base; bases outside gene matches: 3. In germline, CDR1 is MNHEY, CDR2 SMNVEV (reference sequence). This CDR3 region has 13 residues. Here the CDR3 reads CASKTSGSYEQYF. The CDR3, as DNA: TGTGCCAGTAAGACTAGCGGGTCCTACGAGCAGTACTTC.

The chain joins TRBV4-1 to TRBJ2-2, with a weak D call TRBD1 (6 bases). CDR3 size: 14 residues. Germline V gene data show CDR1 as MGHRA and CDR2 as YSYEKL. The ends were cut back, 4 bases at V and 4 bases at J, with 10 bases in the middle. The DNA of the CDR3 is TGCGCCAGCAGCCTCATAGGGGGCACCGGGGAGCTGTTTTTT. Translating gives CASSLIGGTGELFF.

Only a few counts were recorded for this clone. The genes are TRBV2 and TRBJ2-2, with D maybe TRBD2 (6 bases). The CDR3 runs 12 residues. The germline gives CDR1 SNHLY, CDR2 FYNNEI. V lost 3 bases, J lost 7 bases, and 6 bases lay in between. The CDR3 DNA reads TGTGCCAGCAGTGAGGGAGGCGGGGAGCTGTTTTTT. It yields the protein CASSEGGGELFF.